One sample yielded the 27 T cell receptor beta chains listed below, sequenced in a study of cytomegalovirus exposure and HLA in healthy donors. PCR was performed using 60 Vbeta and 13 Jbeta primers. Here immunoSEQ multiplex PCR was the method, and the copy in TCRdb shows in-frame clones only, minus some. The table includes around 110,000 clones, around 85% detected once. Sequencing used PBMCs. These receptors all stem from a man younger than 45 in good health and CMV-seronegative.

The chain's CDR3 is CASRSNRGSKETQYF. The CDR3 DNA sequence: TGTGCCAGCCGATCGAACCGGGGTTCAAAAGAGACCCAGTACTTC. The chain recombines TRBV7-2 with TRBJ2-5, with D possibly being TRBD2 (5 bases). CDR1 and CDR2 (germline): SGHTA, FQGNSA. There are 15 residues in the CDR3. Deletions cut 8 bases from V and 3 bases from J, with 19 bases between.

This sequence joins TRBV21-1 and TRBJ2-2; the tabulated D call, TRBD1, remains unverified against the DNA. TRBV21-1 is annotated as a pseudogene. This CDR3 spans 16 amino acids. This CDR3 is CASSNHRGGLSGELFF. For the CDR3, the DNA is TGTGCCAGCTCGAACCACAGGGGGGGGTTATCCGGGGAGCTGTTTTTT.

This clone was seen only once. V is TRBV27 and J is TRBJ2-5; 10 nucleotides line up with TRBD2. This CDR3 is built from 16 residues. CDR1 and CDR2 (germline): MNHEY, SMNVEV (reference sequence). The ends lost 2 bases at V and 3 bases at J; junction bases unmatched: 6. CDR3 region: CASSLKSGGGEETQYF. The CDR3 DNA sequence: TGTGCCAGCAGTTTAAAAAGCGGGGGGGGAGAAGAGACCCAGTACTTC.

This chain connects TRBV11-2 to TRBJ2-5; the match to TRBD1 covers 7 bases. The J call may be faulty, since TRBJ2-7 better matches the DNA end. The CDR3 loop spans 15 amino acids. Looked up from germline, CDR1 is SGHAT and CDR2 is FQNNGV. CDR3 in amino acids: CASSLALKQGYEQYF. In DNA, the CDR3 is TGTGCCAGCAGCTTAGCCCTCAAACAGGGGTACGAGCAGTACTTC.

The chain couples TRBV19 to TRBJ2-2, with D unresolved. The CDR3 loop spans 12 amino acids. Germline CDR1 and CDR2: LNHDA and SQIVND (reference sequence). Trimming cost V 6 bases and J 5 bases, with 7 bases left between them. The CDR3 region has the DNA TGTGCCAGTAGCTACCTAACCGGGGAGCTGTTTTTT. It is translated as CASSYLTGELFF.

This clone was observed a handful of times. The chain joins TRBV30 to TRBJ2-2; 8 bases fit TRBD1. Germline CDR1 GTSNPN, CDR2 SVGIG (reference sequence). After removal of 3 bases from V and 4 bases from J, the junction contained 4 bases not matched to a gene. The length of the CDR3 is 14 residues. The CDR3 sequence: CAWRLTGATGELFF. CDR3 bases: TGTGCCTGGAGGCTGACAGGGGCCACCGGGGAGCTGTTTTTT.

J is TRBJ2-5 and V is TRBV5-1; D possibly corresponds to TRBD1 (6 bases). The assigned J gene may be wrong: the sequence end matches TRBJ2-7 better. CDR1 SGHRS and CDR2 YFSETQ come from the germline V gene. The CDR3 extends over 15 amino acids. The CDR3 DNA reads TGCGCCAGCAGCTTGGGCCCACAGGGTAGCGACGAGCAGTACTTC. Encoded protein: CASSLGPQGSDEQYF.

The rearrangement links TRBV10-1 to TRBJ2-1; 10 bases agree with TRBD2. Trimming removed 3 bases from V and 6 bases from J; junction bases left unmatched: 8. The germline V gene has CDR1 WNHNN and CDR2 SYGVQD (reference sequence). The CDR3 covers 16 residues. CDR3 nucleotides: TGCGCCAGCAGTGAACCCCCTAGCGGGGGACCCAATGAGCAGTTCTTC. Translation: CASSEPPSGGPNEQFF.

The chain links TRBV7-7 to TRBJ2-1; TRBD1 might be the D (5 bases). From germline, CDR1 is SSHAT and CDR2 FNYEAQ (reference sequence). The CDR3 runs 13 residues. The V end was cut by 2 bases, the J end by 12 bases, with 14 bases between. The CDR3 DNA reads TGTGCCAGCAGCTTACGCCAGGGCCATGGGCAGTTCTTC. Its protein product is CASSLRQGHGQFF. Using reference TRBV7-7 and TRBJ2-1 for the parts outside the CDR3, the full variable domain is GAGVSQSPRYKVTKRGQDVTLRCDPISSHATLYWYQQALGQGPEFLTYFNYEAQPDKSGLPSDRFSAERPEGSISTLTIQRTEQRDSAMYRCASSLRQGHGQFFGPGTRLTVL.

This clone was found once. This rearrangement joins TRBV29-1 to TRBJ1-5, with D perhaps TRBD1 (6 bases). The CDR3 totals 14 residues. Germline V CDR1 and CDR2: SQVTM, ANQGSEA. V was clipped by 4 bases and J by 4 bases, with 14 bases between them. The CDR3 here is CSVAQGQGNQPQHF. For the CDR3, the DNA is TGCAGCGTTGCCCAAGGGCAGGGGAATCAGCCCCAGCATTTT.

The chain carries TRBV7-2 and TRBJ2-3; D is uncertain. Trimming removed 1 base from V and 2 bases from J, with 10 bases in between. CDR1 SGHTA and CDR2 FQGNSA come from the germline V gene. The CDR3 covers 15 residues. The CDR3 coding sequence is TGTGCCAGCAGCTTAGGCAGTTCTTACACAGATACGCAGTATTTT. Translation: CASSLGSSYTDTQYF.

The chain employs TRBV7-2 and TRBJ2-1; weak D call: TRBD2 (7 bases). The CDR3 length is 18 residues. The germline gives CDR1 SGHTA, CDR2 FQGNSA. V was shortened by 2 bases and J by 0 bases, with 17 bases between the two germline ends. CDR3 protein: CASSLPPGGASSYNEQFF. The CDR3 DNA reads TGTGCCAGCAGCTTACCCCCTGGGGGGGCGAGCTCCTACAATGAGCAGTTCTTC.

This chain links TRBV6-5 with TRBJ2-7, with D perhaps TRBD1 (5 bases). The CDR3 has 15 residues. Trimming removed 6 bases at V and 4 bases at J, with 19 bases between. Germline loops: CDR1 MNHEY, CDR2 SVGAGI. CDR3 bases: TGTGCCAGCAGCTATAAGAAGACAGTTGATTACGAGCAGTACTTC. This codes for CASSYKKTVDYEQYF.

Here the CDR3 reads CAILRDREDYGYTF. The CDR3 DNA reads as TGTGCCATACTTCGGGACAGGGAGGACTATGGCTACACCTTC. This rearrangement joins TRBV10-3 to TRBJ1-2; 9 positions agree with TRBD1. Germline V gene sequence: CDR1 ENHRY, CDR2 SYGVKD. With 9 bases clipped from V and 3 bases from J, the junction kept 8 bases outside the gene matches. This CDR3 has 14 residues.

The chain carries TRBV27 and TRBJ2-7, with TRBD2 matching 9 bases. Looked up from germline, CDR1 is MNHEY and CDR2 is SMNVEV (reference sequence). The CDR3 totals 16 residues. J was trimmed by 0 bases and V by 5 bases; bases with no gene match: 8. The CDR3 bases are TGTGCCAGCAGTCCCGGGCGGGGGGGCAGCTCCTACGAGCAGTACTTC. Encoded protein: CASSPGRGGSSYEQYF.

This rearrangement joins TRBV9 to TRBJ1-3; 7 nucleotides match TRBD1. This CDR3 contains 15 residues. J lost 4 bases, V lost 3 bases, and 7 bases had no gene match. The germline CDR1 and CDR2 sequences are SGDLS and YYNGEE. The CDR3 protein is CASSATGLEGNTIYF. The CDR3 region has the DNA TGTGCCAGCAGCGCGACAGGGCTTGAGGGAAACACCATATATTTT.

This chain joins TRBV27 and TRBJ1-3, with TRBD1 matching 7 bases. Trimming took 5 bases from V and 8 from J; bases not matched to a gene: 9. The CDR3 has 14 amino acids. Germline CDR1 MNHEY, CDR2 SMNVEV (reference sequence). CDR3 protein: CASSVARGTHTIYF. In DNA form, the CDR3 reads TGTGCCAGCAGTGTGGCCAGGGGGACTCACACCATATATTTT.

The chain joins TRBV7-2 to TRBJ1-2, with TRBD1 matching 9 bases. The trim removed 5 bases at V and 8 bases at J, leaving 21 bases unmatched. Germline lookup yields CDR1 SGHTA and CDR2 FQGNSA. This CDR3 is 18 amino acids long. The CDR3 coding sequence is TGTGCCAGCAGCGTAACTCTTTCAGGACAGGGGACAAAGGGAGGCTACACCTTC. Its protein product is CASSVTLSGQGTKGGYTF.

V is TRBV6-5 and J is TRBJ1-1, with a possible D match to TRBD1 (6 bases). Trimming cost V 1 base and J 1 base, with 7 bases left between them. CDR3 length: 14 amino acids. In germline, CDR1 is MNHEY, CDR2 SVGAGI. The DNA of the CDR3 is TGTGCCAGCAGTTACTTACAGGGGAACACTGAAGCTTTCTTT. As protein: CASSYLQGNTEAFF.

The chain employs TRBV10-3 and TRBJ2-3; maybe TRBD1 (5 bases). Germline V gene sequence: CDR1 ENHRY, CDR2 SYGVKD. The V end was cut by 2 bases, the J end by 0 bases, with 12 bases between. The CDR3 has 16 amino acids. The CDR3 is CAISERPDTSTDTQYF. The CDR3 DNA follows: TGTGCCATCAGTGAGAGGCCGGACACCAGCACAGATACGCAGTATTTT.

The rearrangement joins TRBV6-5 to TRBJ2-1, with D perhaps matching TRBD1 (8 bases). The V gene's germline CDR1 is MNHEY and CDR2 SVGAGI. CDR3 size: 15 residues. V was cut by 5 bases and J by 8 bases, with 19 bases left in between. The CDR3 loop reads CASSRTGGGFDEQFF. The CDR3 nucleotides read TGTGCCAGCAGTCGAACAGGGGGGGGATTCGATGAGCAGTTCTTC.

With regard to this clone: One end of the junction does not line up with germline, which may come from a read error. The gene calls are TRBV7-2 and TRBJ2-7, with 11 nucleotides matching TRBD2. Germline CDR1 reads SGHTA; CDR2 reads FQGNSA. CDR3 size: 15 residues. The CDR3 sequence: CASSLAGGTSYEQYF. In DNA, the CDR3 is TGTGCCAGCAGCCTAGCGGGGGGAACCTCCTACGAGCAGTACTTC.

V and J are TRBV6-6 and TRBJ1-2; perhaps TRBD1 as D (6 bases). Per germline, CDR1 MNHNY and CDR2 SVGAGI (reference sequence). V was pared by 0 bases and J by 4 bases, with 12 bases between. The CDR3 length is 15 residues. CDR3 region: CASSYSTGGGYGYTF. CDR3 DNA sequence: TGTGCCAGCAGTTACTCGACTGGGGGCGGCTATGGCTACACCTTC.

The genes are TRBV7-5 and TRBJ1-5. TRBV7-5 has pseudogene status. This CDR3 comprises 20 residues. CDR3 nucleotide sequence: TGTGCCAGAAGCTTGAGGTGCCCGGCCCGACGGTTCGGAGGCAATCAGCCCCAGCATTTT. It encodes CARSLRCPARRFGGNQPQHF.

The DNA for the CDR3 is TGTGCCAGCAGGGTTTGGCAGGGGAGCTACGAGCAGTACTTC. This translates into CASRVWQGSYEQYF. The gene calls are TRBV2 and TRBJ2-5, with D possibly TRBD1 on 6 matching bases. The better agreement between TRBJ2-7 and the DNA end casts doubt on the J call. CDR3 length: 14 residues. The germline V gene encodes CDR1 SNHLY and CDR2 FYNNEI.

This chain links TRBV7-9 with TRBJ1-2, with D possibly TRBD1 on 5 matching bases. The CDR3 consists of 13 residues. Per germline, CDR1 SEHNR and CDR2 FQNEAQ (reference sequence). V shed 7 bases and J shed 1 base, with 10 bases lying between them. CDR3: CASTSRDNYGYTF. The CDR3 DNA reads TGTGCCAGCACCTCCAGGGATAACTATGGCTACACCTTC.

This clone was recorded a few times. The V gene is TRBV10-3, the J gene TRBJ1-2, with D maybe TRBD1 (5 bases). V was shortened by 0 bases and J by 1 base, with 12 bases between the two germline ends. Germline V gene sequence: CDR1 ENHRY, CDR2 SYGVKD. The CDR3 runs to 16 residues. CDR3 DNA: TGTGCCATCAGTGAGTCTACGGGAGGGGATAACTATGGCTACACCTTC. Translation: CAISESTGGDNYGYTF.